This is a list of T cell receptor beta chains from one sample in a study of cytomegalovirus exposure and HLA in healthy donors. TCRdb's table, derived via immunoSEQ multiplex PCR, lists solely in-frame clones and lacks some. The sample yields hundreds of thousands of clones, 70% to 90% seen once. The source material was PBMCs. These receptors all stem from a woman aged 18-29 years in good health and CMV-seronegative. The conserved cysteine and the conserved F or W are not part of the CDR3 here. Fields, in order: V gene, CDR3 protein.

TRBV5-1,ASSLVLTDLNTEAF
TRBV5-6,ASSLGTTSYEQY
TRBV27,ASSSTGKGYEQY
TRBV28,ASSTPGTSGLYEQY
TRBV19,ASQGAGGSSYEQY
TRBV19,ASSDSGVPDTQY
TRBV5-1,ASSLEPNNEQF
TRBV10-3,AISNKGEKSSNEQF
TRBV5-1,ASSPGEGGEKLF
TRBV11-2,ASSLESDRRAGNEQF
TRBV9,ASSPRGGSSGANVLT
TRBV5-1,ASSLPGVFTNEKLF
TRBV7-9,ASSLGQGDEQY
TRBV9,ASSVEGRSGANVLT
TRBV7-9,ASSPWGGTYNEQF
TRBV28,ASVSNYGYT
TRBV30,AWTLVGGTEAF
TRBV2,ASSRLRTSGGDEQF
TRBV15,ATSNPLISLNYGYT
TRBV7-3,ASSAGPSGEGRTDTQY
TRBV6-1,ALLGQTFYGYT
TRBV2,ASSEEGNQPQH
TRBV5-1,ASSLGHGAVDTEAF
TRBV2,ASSDDMGALVDGYT
TRBV2,ASTEGGRGVNYGYT